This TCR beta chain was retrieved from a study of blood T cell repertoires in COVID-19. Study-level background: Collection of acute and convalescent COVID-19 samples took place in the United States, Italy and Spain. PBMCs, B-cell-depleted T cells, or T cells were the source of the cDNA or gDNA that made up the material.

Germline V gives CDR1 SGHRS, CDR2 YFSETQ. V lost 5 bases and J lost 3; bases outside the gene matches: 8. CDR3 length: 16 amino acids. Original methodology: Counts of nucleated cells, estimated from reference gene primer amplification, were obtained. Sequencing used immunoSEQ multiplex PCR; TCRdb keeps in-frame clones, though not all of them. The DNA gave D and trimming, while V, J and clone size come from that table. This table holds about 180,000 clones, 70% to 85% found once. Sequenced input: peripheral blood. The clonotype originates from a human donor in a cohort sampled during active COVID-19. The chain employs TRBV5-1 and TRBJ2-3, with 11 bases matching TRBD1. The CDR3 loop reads CASSRTGGVRTDTQYF. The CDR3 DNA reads TGCGCCAGCAGTCGGACAGGGGGCGTAAGGACAGATACGCAGTATTTT. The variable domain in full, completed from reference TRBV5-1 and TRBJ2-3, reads KAGVTQTPRYLIKTRGQQVTLSCSPISGHRSVSWYQQTPGQGLQFLFEYFSETQRNKGNFPGRFSGRQFSNSRSEMNVSTLELGDSALYLCASSRTGGVRTDTQYFGPGTRLTVL.